The 19 T cell receptor beta chains below come from one sample, sequenced in a study of glioma-infiltrating T cells. Using RNA template, CDR3s of TCR alpha and beta were amplified with iRepertoire arm-PCR. TCRdb re-called the multiplex PCR reads with MiXCR, one entry per CDR3 protein. The table lists 93,000 or so distinct CDR3 sequences, 25% to 35% of them singletons. The sequencing input was glioma tissue, nonneoplastic brain tissue, or PBMCs (not recorded which). The receptors here all came from a human donor with low-grade glioma or glioblastoma, undergoing nonglioma brain surgery, or in good health (not recorded which).

This clonotype was found many times. The chain is built from TRBV6-1 and TRBJ2-5; 9 positions match TRBD2. Germline CDR1 MNHNS, CDR2 SASEGT. The V segment lost 8 bases and the J segment 3 bases; nucleotides outside the gene matches: 4. This CDR3 comprises 13 residues. The CDR3 DNA reads as TGTGCCAGCTGTCCTAGCGGGAAAGAGACCCAGTACTTC. Translated, it gives CASCPSGKETQYF.

Points on this clonotype: This sequence may be a read error, since a much larger clone differs from it by one base. The J gene is TRBJ2-1, the V gene TRBV4-2; 10 bases fit TRBD1. CDR1 is LGHNA, CDR2 YNFKEQ, per germline. Germline trimming cut 0 bases from V and 5 bases from J; bases unmatched to any gene: 4. The CDR3 covers 16 residues. CDR3 sequence (DNA): TGTGCCAGCAGCCAAGATTGGACAGGGGGTAACAATGAGCAGTTCTTC. Residues: CASSQDWTGGNNEQFF.

This clonotype was counted many times. The chain carries TRBV4-3 and TRBJ2-1; D is undetermined. V was clipped by 0 bases and J by 4 bases, with 7 bases between them. The CDR3 sequence is 14 residues long. CDR1 and CDR2 (germline): LGHNA, YSLEER. The CDR3 bases are TGCGCCAGCAGCCAAGATACTGATTACAATGAGCAGTTCTTC. Its protein is CASSQDTDYNEQFF.

This chain links TRBV11-1 with TRBJ2-5, with D unresolved. CDR3 length equals 15 residues. Looked up from germline, CDR1 is SGHAT and CDR2 is FQDESV (reference sequence). The germline V and J ends were trimmed by 0 bases and 2 bases, with 10 bases remaining between them. The CDR3 DNA reads as TGTGCCAGCAGCTTAGCGAAAGGGCTACAAGAGACCCAGTACTTC. Amino acid sequence: CASSLAKGLQETQYF.

Concerning this clonotype itself: With a much larger clone just one base away, this may be a read error. The V call is TRBV20-1, the J call TRBJ2-1; D remains unclear. The length of the CDR3 is 12 residues. Germline CDR1 DFQATT, CDR2 SNEGSKA (reference sequence). V was cut by 3 bases and J by 8 bases, with 11 bases left in between. For the CDR3, the DNA is TGCAGTGCTAGGAAAGGTGTGGATGAGCAGTTCTTC. Residues: CSARKGVDEQFF.

The chain combines TRBV4-2 with TRBJ2-1; D remains ambiguous. V lost 4 bases and J 0 bases, leaving 10 bases between the germline ends. The CDR3 length is 15 residues. Looked up from germline, CDR1 is LGHNA and CDR2 is YNFKEQ. In nucleotides, the CDR3 is TGTGCCAGCAGCCCTAAACGGAGCTCCTACAATGAGCAGTTCTTC. Protein product: CASSPKRSSYNEQFF.

Ten or more counts support this clonotype. This chain uses TRBV7-9 with TRBJ1-2; D might be TRBD1 (5 bases). Germline-derived CDR1 and CDR2 are SEHNR and FQNEAQ (reference sequence). V gave up 4 bases and J gave up 5 bases, with 11 bases separating them. This CDR3 has 13 residues. CDR3 loop: CASSSGTAYGYTF. CDR3 coding DNA: TGTGCCAGCAGCTCTGGGACGGCATATGGCTACACCTTC.

This clonotype has at least ten counts. The chain is built from TRBV7-2 and TRBJ2-3; D assignment may be TRBD1 or TRBD2 (5 bases each). V gave up 2 bases and J gave up 3 bases, with 12 bases separating them. The CDR3 is 15 residues long. The germline gives CDR1 SGHTA, CDR2 FQGNSA. Written as DNA, the CDR3 is TGTGCCAGCAGCTTATTTACGGGGCTTACAGATACGCAGTATTTT. Protein sequence: CASSLFTGLTDTQYF.

Note on this clonotype: One junction end does not reproduce the germline sequence, and a read error may be involved. This chain connects TRBV9 to TRBJ2-1; possibly TRBD2 for D (6 bases). CDR3 length: 16 residues. CDR1 is SGDLS and CDR2 is YYNGEE in the germline V gene. CDR3 in amino acids: CASSVARALGGDEQSF. CDR3 sequence (DNA): TGTGCCAGCAGCGTAGCCCGGGCTTTGGGAGGCGATGAGCAGTCCTTC. The full variable domain, in which reference TRBV9 and TRBJ2-1 provide the parts outside the CDR3, is DSGVTQTPKHLITATGQRVTLRCSPRSGDLSVYWYQQSLDQGLQFLIQYYNGEERAKGNILERFSAQQFPDLHSELNLSSLELGDSALYFCASSVARALGGDEQSFGPGTRLTVL.

In this sample, this clonotype turned up a few times. A read error is possible here, since a much larger clone lies one base away. The chain joins TRBV20-1 to TRBJ2-3; tentatively, D is TRBD1 (6 bases). CDR3 length equals 14 residues. Per germline, CDR1 DFQATT and CDR2 SNEGSKA (reference sequence). The CDR3: CSAIGQLGTGTQYF. CDR3 nucleotide sequence: TGCAGTGCAATCGGACAGCTCGGCACAGGTACGCAGTATTTT.

The gene calls are TRBV6-1 and TRBJ2-7, with 13 bases aligning to TRBD2. Per the germline V gene, CDR1 is MNHNS and CDR2 is SASEGT. The length of the CDR3 is 17 residues. With 5 bases clipped from V and 2 bases from J, the junction kept 9 bases outside the gene matches. The CDR3 DNA follows: TGTGCCAGCAGTTTCCAAGGACTAGCGGGGGACACCTACGAGCAGTACTTC. Residues: CASSFQGLAGDTYEQYF.

The chain is built from TRBV12-3 or TRBV12-4 and TRBJ1-2; possible D gene TRBD1, 6 bases. CDR3 length: 15 amino acids. V lost 4 bases and J 2 bases, leaving 14 bases between the germline ends. CDR3 coding DNA: TGTGCCAGCAGTTCAGCGCTGAGGGGGAACTATGGCTACACCTTC. Translating it yields CASSSALRGNYGYTF.

This clonotype was seen at least ten times. The V gene is TRBV20-1, the J gene TRBJ2-5, with D possibly TRBD2 on 5 matching bases. Germline V gene sequence: CDR1 DFQATT, CDR2 SNEGSKA (reference sequence). This CDR3 comprises 13 residues. V was trimmed by 6 bases and J by 2 bases, leaving 13 bases between them. CDR3 region: CSAPRDSQETQYF. CDR3 DNA: TGCAGTGCCCCACGGGATAGTCAAGAGACCCAGTACTTC.

The table lists this clonotype with many counts. J is TRBJ2-3 and V is TRBV20-1; D uncertain. With 4 bases removed from V and 3 bases from J, the gap between germline ends came to 2 bases. The CDR3 extends over 10 amino acids. Germline values: CDR1 DFQATT, CDR2 SNEGSKA (reference sequence). The CDR3 reads CSANTDTQYF. For the CDR3, the DNA is TGCAGTGCTAATACAGATACGCAGTATTTT.

This clonotype turned up a few times. The V gene is TRBV7-3, the J gene TRBJ2-2; D is unresolved. Trimming took 2 bases from V and 6 from J, leaving 7 bases between them. The CDR3 has 13 residues. The germline gives CDR1 SGHTA, CDR2 FQGTGA. CDR3 DNA: TGTGCCAGCAGCTTACTGACTTCCGGGGAGCTGTTTTTT. It encodes CASSLLTSGELFF.

The V and J genes are TRBV5-1 and TRBJ1-1; 7 bases align to TRBD1. This CDR3 is 13 amino acids long. Trimming removed 8 bases from V and 0 bases from J; junction bases left unmatched: 4. CDR1 and CDR2 (germline): SGHRS, YFSETQ. The CDR3 loop reads CARSGQLNTEAFF. The CDR3 DNA follows: TGCGCCAGATCGGGACAGCTGAACACTGAAGCTTTCTTT.

This clonotype showed up many times. The J gene is TRBJ1-2, the V gene TRBV29-1; D unresolved. The CDR3 consists of 12 residues. V was shortened by 6 bases and J by 3 bases, with 11 bases between the two germline ends. Germline CDR1 and CDR2: SQVTM and ANQGSEA. The CDR3 DNA is TGCAGCGTGGTAACGTGGGACTATGGCTACACCTTC. Encoded protein: CSVVTWDYGYTF.

This clonotype was recorded at least ten times. The rearrangement links TRBV20-1 to TRBJ2-7; maybe TRBD2 (7 bases). The CDR3 covers 14 residues. Germline CDR1 DFQATT, CDR2 SNEGSKA (reference sequence). Between the trimmed V and J ends, which lost 1 base and 5 bases, there was a span of 15 bases. The DNA of the CDR3 is TGCAGTGCTAGAGTGGGGGGGCCAGACGACGAGCAGTACTTC. As protein: CSARVGGPDDEQYF.

The chain is built from TRBV7-8 and TRBJ1-1; the D gene is possibly TRBD1 (5 bases). Germline V gives CDR1 SGHVS, CDR2 FQNEAQ. V gave up 5 bases and J gave up 5 bases, with 18 bases separating them. This CDR3 spans 15 amino acids. The CDR3 is CASSHPGREGTEAFF. The CDR3, as DNA: TGTGCCAGCAGCCACCCGGGCAGGGAAGGTACTGAAGCTTTCTTT.